A single sample gave rise to the 28 T cell receptor beta chains below, sequenced in a study of T cells in Graves' hyperthyroidism and ophthalmopathy. Amplification targeted TCR beta CDR3 regions from RNA transcripts. During a first-round RT-PCR of the TCR CDR3, the HTBI primer set was used. TCRdb reprocessed the multiplex PCR reads with MiXCR, giving one entry per CDR3 protein. The table records 250,000 to 300,000 distinct CDR3 sequences, 13% to 15% of them present only once. Sequencing was carried out using blood. Receptor source: a woman aged 40 to 50 with Graves' hyperthyroidism that later progressed to Graves' ophthalmopathy.

This clonotype showed up many times. The genes are TRBV20-1 and TRBJ2-7; weak D call: TRBD1 (6 bases). Germline lookup yields CDR1 DFQATT and CDR2 SNEGSKA (reference sequence). The length of the CDR3 is 15 residues. V was cut by 0 bases and J by 4 bases, with 16 bases left in between. The CDR3 DNA reads TGCAGTGCTAGAGATTCCTGGACAGCGAATTACGAGCAGTACTTC. Its translation: CSARDSWTANYEQYF.

Judged by abundance, this clonotype is medium-sized (0.01 to 0.1%). The V call is TRBV11-2, the J call TRBJ2-5; 11 nucleotides align to TRBD2. V lost 5 bases to trimming and J lost 5 bases; unmatched junction nucleotides: 13. Germline V gene lookup returns CDR1 SGHAT and CDR2 FQNNGV. CDR3 length: 17 amino acids. CDR3 sequence reads: CASSPRSGRASMETQYF. The CDR3 DNA reads TGTGCCAGCAGCCCCCGTAGCGGGAGGGCCTCGATGGAGACCCAGTACTTC.

This clonotype showed up many times. The chain is built from TRBV19 and TRBJ2-2, with TRBD2 identical over 11 bases. Trimming at V came to 7 bases and at J to 1 base, leaving 2 bases not matched to a gene. Germline V gene sequence: CDR1 LNHDA, CDR2 SQIVND (reference sequence). CDR3 size: 15 residues. As DNA, the CDR3 is TGTGCCAGTAAGGGGACTAGCGGGAACACCGGGGAGCTGTTTTTT. Its translation is CASKGTSGNTGELFF.

This clonotype was detected a few times. The V and J genes are TRBV9 and TRBJ2-1; D tentatively reads TRBD1 or TRBD2 (6 bases each). CDR3 length: 17 residues. V gave up 1 base and J gave up 5 bases, with 19 bases separating them. The germline CDR1 and CDR2 sequences are SGDLS and YYNGEE. The CDR3 nucleotides are TGTGCCAGCAGCGTAACCGGGACAACGGGACTTAACAATGAGCAGTTCTTC. This codes for CASSVTGTTGLNNEQFF.

V usage is TRBV28 and J usage is TRBJ1-1; 7 nucleotides agree with TRBD1. Germline-derived CDR1 and CDR2 are MDHEN and SYDVKM. Losses at the gene ends were 2 bases for V and 0 bases for J; bases not matched to a gene: 3. CDR3 length equals 15 residues. This CDR3 reads CASSLGDRLNTEAFF. The DNA for the CDR3 is TGTGCCAGCAGTTTAGGGGACAGACTGAACACTGAAGCTTTCTTT.

This clonotype has a handful of counts. CDR3 amino acids: CASSPTGAGAYSYNEQFF. The CDR3, as DNA: TGTGCCAGCAGCCCGACTGGCGCGGGTGCTTACTCCTACAATGAGCAGTTCTTC. The genes are TRBV7-6 and TRBJ2-1, with D perhaps matching TRBD2 (5 bases). The CDR3 sequence is 18 residues long. V shed 5 bases and J shed 0 bases, with 20 bases lying between them. Per the germline V gene, CDR1 is SGHVS and CDR2 is FNYEAQ.

This clonotype was detected ten times or more. The V call is TRBV28, the J call TRBJ2-7, with 11 bases matching TRBD1. Germline V gene sequence: CDR1 MDHEN, CDR2 SYDVKM. This CDR3 region has 14 residues. Trimming cost V 6 bases and J 2 bases; bases outside gene matches: 3. The chain's CDR3 is CASRDRGPPYEQYF. The CDR3 bases are TGTGCCAGCAGGGACAGGGGGCCCCCCTACGAGCAGTACTTC.

The chain recombines TRBV6-1 with TRBJ2-1, with D perhaps given as TRBD1 or TRBD2 (5 bases each). Germline CDR1 is MNHNS and CDR2 is SASEGT. This CDR3 spans 13 amino acids. Trimming took 9 bases from V and 6 from J, leaving 15 bases between them. The chain's CDR3 is CASRDPPVNEQFF. CDR3 in DNA: TGTGCCAGTAGGGACCCGCCGGTCAATGAGCAGTTCTTC.

Of note for this clonotype: This clone may be a read error of a much larger clone one base away. The J gene is TRBJ2-6, the V gene TRBV12-3 or TRBV12-4, with a possible D match to TRBD1 (5 bases). The ends were cut back, 3 bases at V and 1 base at J, with 7 bases in the middle. The CDR3 extends over 15 amino acids. The CDR3 DNA reads as TGTGCCAGCAGTTTTCGGACATCTGGGGCCAACGTCCTGACTTTC. It translates to CASSFRTSGANVLTF.

This clonotype was detected many times. The chain combines TRBV6-1 with TRBJ2-7; 8 positions agree with TRBD1. Germline-derived CDR1 and CDR2 are MNHNS and SASEGT. The J segment lost 3 bases and the V segment lost 2 bases, leaving 3 bases of the junction unmatched. This CDR3 contains 14 residues. The CDR3 region is CASSETGGNYEQYF. CDR3 bases: TGTGCCAGCAGTGAAACAGGGGGGAACTACGAGCAGTACTTC.

The table lists this clonotype with a few counts. The rearrangement links TRBV7-9 to TRBJ1-4; TRBD1 might be the D (6 bases). From germline, CDR1 is SEHNR and CDR2 FQNEAQ (reference sequence). CDR3 length equals 14 residues. Trimming pared 3 bases from V and 10 bases from J, leaving 15 bases between. CDR3 sequence (DNA): TGTGCCAGCAGCTTGGCAGGGGAGGGTGGAAAACTGTTTTTT. Its protein product is CASSLAGEGGKLFF.

This clonotype was seen ten or more times. V and J are TRBV28 and TRBJ2-6, with D possibly matching TRBD1 (5 bases). V shed 5 bases and J shed 0 bases, with 8 bases lying between them. Germline V gene data show CDR1 as MDHEN and CDR2 as SYDVKM. This CDR3 has 15 amino acids. The DNA for the CDR3 is TGTGCCAGCAGTCCCCAGGGCTCTGGGGCCAACGTCCTGACTTTC. Translation gives CASSPQGSGANVLTF.

V is TRBV4-1 and J is TRBJ2-3; TRBD2 aligns across 8 bases. The V gene end was trimmed by 3 bases and the J gene end by 4 bases; junction bases not matched to a gene: 6. This CDR3 has 15 amino acids. Per the germline V gene, CDR1 is MGHRA and CDR2 is YSYEKL. In DNA, the CDR3 is TGCGCCAGCAGCCATCTAGGACTAGCCGCAGATACGCAGTATTTT. It specifies CASSHLGLAADTQYF.

This clonotype was observed at least ten times. The V call is TRBV28, the J call TRBJ2-1; D might be TRBD1 or TRBD2, each matching 5 bases. The V end was cut by 2 bases, the J end by 8 bases, with 25 bases between. The CDR3 consists of 18 residues. In germline, CDR1 is MDHEN, CDR2 SYDVKM. This CDR3 is CASSLGVAGWPGRDEQFF. The CDR3 DNA reads as TGTGCCAGCAGTTTAGGAGTAGCAGGCTGGCCGGGGCGGGATGAGCAGTTCTTC.

This clonotype appeared a few times. The chain carries TRBV7-6 and TRBJ2-2, with D tentatively TRBD1 (6 bases). The CDR3 covers 17 residues. Germline-derived CDR1 and CDR2 are SGHVS and FNYEAQ. V shed 7 bases and J shed 4 bases, with 22 bases lying between them. For the CDR3, the DNA is TGTGCCAGCACCCTAGGGGCCGGACAGTCTGGCACCGGGGAGCTGTTTTTT. It translates to CASTLGAGQSGTGELFF.

This clonotype turned up a few times. The chain joins TRBV3-1 to TRBJ2-1; no firm D call. Germline CDR1 LGHDT, CDR2 YNNKEL (reference sequence). The CDR3 contains 14 residues. V lost 3 bases to trimming and J lost 5 bases, with 11 bases between them. DNA for the CDR3: TGTGCCAGCAGCCAGAGCGCTACTAACAATGAGCAGTTCTTC. Residues: CASSQSATNNEQFF.

The sample holds many counts of this clonotype. J is TRBJ2-1 and V is TRBV20-1; TRBD2 aligns across 11 bases. V gave up 0 bases and J gave up 3 bases; unmatched junction bases: 7. The CDR3 runs to 17 residues. The germline gives CDR1 DFQATT, CDR2 SNEGSKA (reference sequence). The CDR3 loop reads CSAREISGRAFYNEQFF. In DNA form, the CDR3 reads TGCAGTGCTAGAGAAATTAGCGGGAGGGCCTTCTACAATGAGCAGTTCTTC.

This chain joins TRBV10-3 and TRBJ1-6; the D gene is possibly TRBD1 (5 bases). The CDR3 extends over 15 amino acids. The germline gives CDR1 ENHRY, CDR2 SYGVKD. V dropped 0 bases and J dropped 7 bases, with 10 bases sitting between them. CDR3 DNA: TGTGCCATCAGTGAGTCGGGGACGGGAAATTCACCCCTCCACTTT. Translating gives CAISESGTGNSPLHF.

This clonotype has at least ten counts. The chain combines TRBV7-8 with TRBJ1-2; 7 bases map to TRBD1. CDR1 is SGHVS, CDR2 FQNEAQ, per germline. The CDR3 sequence is 15 residues long. The V and J ends lost 5 bases and 4 bases, in that order; junction bases with no gene match: 10. In nucleotides, the CDR3 is TGTGCCAGCAGCCTACAGGGGACCGGAGTCTATGGCTACACCTTC. This translates into CASSLQGTGVYGYTF.

Note on this clonotype: A much larger clone is a single base away; this may be a read error. The rearrangement joins TRBV18 to TRBJ1-2, with 10 bases lining up with TRBD1. Germline trimming cut 5 bases from V and 6 bases from J; bases unmatched to any gene: 6. Germline CDR1 and CDR2: KGHSH and LQKENI. The CDR3 is 14 amino acids. The CDR3 spells CASSSRDRGDGYTF. The CDR3 nucleotides read TGTGCCAGCTCATCTAGGGACAGGGGTGATGGCTACACCTTC. Based on the CDR3 plus reference TRBV18 and TRBJ1-2, the full variable domain is NAGVMQNPRHLVRRRGQEARLRCSPMKGHSHVYWYRQLPEEGLKFMVYLQKENIIDESGMPKERFSAEFPKEGPSILRIQQVVRGDSAAYFCASSSRDRGDGYTFGSGTRLTVV.

For this clonotype: Given the absence of the conserved phenylalanine or tryptophan at the CDR3 end, a read error is likely. The chain combines TRBV6-1 with TRBJ1-5; D uncertain. V shed 6 bases and J shed 0 bases, with 6 bases lying between them. Germline CDR1 is MNHNS and CDR2 is SASEGT. This CDR3 has 13 residues. The DNA of the CDR3 is TGTGCCAGCAGGCTTTCTAGCAATCAGCCCCAGCATTAT. Translated: CASRLSSNQPQHY.

There are many counts of this clonotype. V is TRBV7-8 and J is TRBJ2-1; the match to TRBD1 covers 8 bases. The CDR3 is 15 residues long. V dropped 5 bases and J dropped 6; count of bases not matched to a gene: 9. Germline-derived CDR1 and CDR2 are SGHVS and FQNEAQ. CDR3 DNA: TGTGCCAGCAGCCTAAGGACAGGGATGGGCAATGAGCAGTTCTTC. Its protein product is CASSLRTGMGNEQFF.

This clonotype was recorded a few times. The V call is TRBV6-1, the J call TRBJ2-1; 8 bases align to TRBD2. CDR1 is MNHNS and CDR2 is SASEGT in the germline V gene. The V segment lost 7 bases and the J segment 9 bases; nucleotides outside the gene matches: 8. The CDR3 has 13 amino acids. The CDR3, as DNA: TGTGCCAGCATCACGGGAGGGTCTGGTGAGCAGTTCTTC. This sequence encodes CASITGGSGEQFF.

This clonotype was recorded a few times. V and J are TRBV7-9 and TRBJ2-1, with 9 bases matching TRBD2. The CDR3 consists of 15 residues. Germline V gene lookup returns CDR1 SEHNR and CDR2 FQNEAQ (reference sequence). Trimming removed 1 base from V and 7 bases from J; junction bases left unmatched: 5. The CDR3 region is CASSLVLAGQNEQFF. The CDR3 nucleotides read TGTGCCAGCAGCTTAGTTCTAGCGGGACAGAATGAGCAGTTCTTC. Complete variable domain (other parts from reference TRBV7-9 and TRBJ2-1): DTGVSQNPRHKITKRGQNVTFRCDPISEHNRLYWYRQTLGQGPEFLTYFQNEAQLEKSRLLSDRFSAERPKGSFSTLEIQRTEQGDSAMYLCASSLVLAGQNEQFFGPGTRLTVL.

This clonotype was detected ten times or more. The chain carries TRBV20-1 and TRBJ2-1, with TRBD2 identical over 7 bases. Germline trimming cut 5 bases from V and 7 bases from J; bases unmatched to any gene: 2. From germline, CDR1 is DFQATT and CDR2 SNEGSKA (reference sequence). This CDR3 comprises 11 residues. The CDR3 sequence is CSAPLANEQFF. The CDR3 nucleotides read TGCAGTGCTCCACTAGCGAATGAGCAGTTCTTC.

In its sample, this clonotype was seen a few times. The chain combines TRBV30 with TRBJ2-1; TRBD2 agrees at 7 bases. Trimming removed 4 bases from V and 8 bases from J; junction bases left unmatched: 14. The germline V gene has CDR1 GTSNPN and CDR2 SVGIG (reference sequence). The CDR3 consists of 15 residues. The CDR3 spells CAWNVAGVRGDEQFF. CDR3 DNA sequence: TGTGCCTGGAATGTGGCGGGGGTCCGCGGGGATGAGCAGTTCTTC.

V usage is TRBV20-1 and J usage is TRBJ2-2, with 15 bases aligning to TRBD2. This CDR3 region has 15 residues. Per germline, CDR1 DFQATT and CDR2 SNEGSKA (reference sequence). V was clipped by 6 bases and J by 5 bases; unmatched bases: 4. As DNA, the CDR3 is TGCAGTGCCAGGACTAGCGGGAGGGATACCGGGGAGCTGTTTTTT. This sequence encodes CSARTSGRDTGELFF.

This clonotype occurred many times. The J gene is TRBJ2-1, the V gene TRBV20-1; 9 bases align to TRBD2. The CDR3 loop spans 16 amino acids. Germline loops: CDR1 DFQATT, CDR2 SNEGSKA (reference sequence). After removal of 5 bases from V and 5 bases from J, the junction contained 13 bases not matched to a gene. CDR3 residues: CSAPAGGVAGDNEQFF. CDR3 nucleotides: TGCAGTGCTCCTGCCGGAGGTGTAGCGGGAGACAATGAGCAGTTCTTC.